The 22 T cell receptor beta chains below all came from one sample that was sequenced in a study of identical twins. MiXCR was run by TCRdb on the 5' RACE reads, yielding one entry per CDR3 protein. The sample carries hundreds of thousands of distinct CDR3 sequences, approximately 13% recorded once. These data were also reused for a study on yellow fever vaccine responses in identical twins.

What was sequenced was CD8+ T cells sorted from blood. These receptors came from a woman aged 18-29 years in good health.

This clonotype came up many times. V gene TRBV7-8 combines with J gene TRBJ2-7, with TRBD1 matching over 9 bases. The CDR3 has 15 residues. Unmatched junction bases numbered 4, after V lost 4 bases and J lost 0 bases. In germline, CDR1 is SGHVS, CDR2 FQNEAQ. The CDR3 DNA reads TGTGCCAGCAGCTGGGACAGGGTTGGCTCCTACGAGCAGTACTTC. Amino acid sequence: CASSWDRVGSYEQYF.

In this sample, this clonotype turned up many times. The V call is TRBV6-1, the J call TRBJ2-7, with 7 bases that match TRBD1. CDR3 length equals 15 residues. J lost 4 bases, V lost 4 bases, and 10 bases had no gene match. Germline CDR1 and CDR2: MNHNS and SASEGT. The CDR3, as DNA: TGTGCCAGCAGTGCCGACCCGACAGGGCCGTACGAGCAGTACTTC. It codes for CASSADPTGPYEQYF.

This chain joins TRBV5-1 and TRBJ2-5; perhaps TRBD1 as D (6 bases). CDR3 length: 13 residues. Trimming pared 4 bases from V and 5 bases from J, leaving 12 bases between. CDR1 and CDR2 from the germline V gene are SGHRS and YFSETQ. The DNA of the CDR3 is TGCGCCAGCAGCCCCCAGGGGTTTGAGACCCAGTACTTC. Translation gives CASSPQGFETQYF.

A few counts support this clonotype. J is TRBJ2-7 and V is TRBV20-1; TRBD2 matches at 9 bases. This CDR3 has 14 amino acids. The germline V gene encodes CDR1 DFQATT and CDR2 SNEGSKA (reference sequence). V gave up 3 bases and J gave up 2 bases; unmatched junction bases: 5. The CDR3 DNA is TGCAGTGCTAGTGGGACTAGCACGGCCTACGAGCAGTACGTC. Protein sequence: CSASGTSTAYEQYV.

This clonotype has a handful of counts. The chain recombines TRBV27 with TRBJ2-2; maybe TRBD2 (6 bases). The CDR3 is 15 amino acids. The germline gives CDR1 MNHEY, CDR2 SMNVEV (reference sequence). V shed 0 bases and J shed 7 bases, with 12 bases lying between them. DNA for the CDR3: TGTGCCAGCAGTTTATCTGGGTCGGGGGTCGGGGAGCTGTTTTTT. It yields the protein CASSLSGSGVGELFF.

J is TRBJ2-1 and V is TRBV7-9; 8 bases match TRBD1. Germline trimming cut 5 bases from V and 4 bases from J; bases unmatched to any gene: 7. CDR1 and CDR2 from the germline V gene are SEHNR and FQNEAQ (reference sequence). This CDR3 comprises 15 residues. The CDR3 DNA is TGTGCCAGCAGCCCGACGGGACAGGCTTACAATGAGCAGTTCTTC. This translates into CASSPTGQAYNEQFF.

The chain employs TRBV7-9 and TRBJ2-1; D gene ambiguous. The germline gives CDR1 SEHNR, CDR2 FQNEAQ (reference sequence). V lost 4 bases and J 2 bases, leaving 9 bases between the germline ends. The CDR3 has 14 amino acids. The CDR3 loop reads CASSSGATYNEQFF. CDR3 nucleotide sequence: TGTGCCAGCAGCTCAGGAGCAACCTACAATGAGCAGTTCTTC.

This clonotype has at least ten counts. The CDR3 DNA reads as TGCAGTGCTAGAGACGGACTAGCGGGAGGTTACTTC. It specifies CSARDGLAGGYF. The chain joins TRBV20-1 to TRBJ2-5; TRBD2 agrees at 14 bases. CDR1 and CDR2 (germline): DFQATT, SNEGSKA (reference sequence). V dropped 0 bases and J dropped 14; count of bases not matched to a gene: 2. The CDR3 has 12 amino acids.

Ten or more counts support this clonotype. The CDR3 coding sequence is TGTGCCAGCAGTTTCGGACAGGGGGATATTCAGTACTTC. It translates to CASSFGQGDIQYF. This chain connects TRBV12-3 or TRBV12-4 to TRBJ2-4, with 10 bases lining up with TRBD1. J gave up 10 bases and V 3 bases, and 3 bases lay outside the gene matches. The CDR3 extends over 13 amino acids.

The chain links TRBV20-1 to TRBJ1-1; weak D call: TRBD1 (6 bases). The CDR3 loop spans 15 amino acids. Germline V gene lookup returns CDR1 DFQATT and CDR2 SNEGSKA (reference sequence). V was clipped by 5 bases and J by 0 bases, with 16 bases between them. The CDR3 DNA reads TGCAGTGCTCCGCAGGGACAACCAATGAACACTGAAGCTTTCTTT. Its protein product is CSAPQGQPMNTEAFF.

This clonotype was seen more than once but under ten times. This chain joins TRBV5-1 and TRBJ2-7, with TRBD2 as a possible D gene (6 bases). The CDR3 length is 16 residues. Trimming shortened V by 4 bases and J by 1 base, and 18 bases separated the two germline ends. CDR1 and CDR2 from the germline V gene are SGHRS and YFSETQ. The CDR3 sequence is CASSTGVGRKSYEQYF. In DNA form, the CDR3 reads TGCGCCAGCAGCACGGGGGTAGGGCGGAAGTCCTACGAGCAGTACTTC.

This clonotype was recorded a few times. The CDR3 region is CASSLEGQTVAFF. The CDR3 DNA follows: TGTGCCAGCAGCTTAGAGGGTCAGACCGTAGCTTTCTTT. The chain has TRBV13 and TRBJ1-1, with no clear D. Germline lookup yields CDR1 PRHDT and CDR2 FYEKMQ (reference sequence). The CDR3 is 13 amino acids. V lost 1 base and J lost 10, with 13 bases in between.

The V and J genes are TRBV15 and TRBJ1-6, with D hard to call. V lost 1 base and J lost 4, with 14 bases in between. The CDR3 covers 17 residues. Germline V gene data show CDR1 as LNHNV and CDR2 as YYDKDF (reference sequence). This chain's CDR3 is CATSRGAATGYNSPLHF. In DNA, the CDR3 is TGTGCCACCAGCAGAGGTGCAGCCACCGGGTATAATTCACCCCTCCACTTT. Looking up the rest from reference TRBV15 and TRBJ1-6 gives the full variable domain: DAMVIQNPRYQVTQFGKPVTLSCSQTLNHNVMYWYQQKSSQAPKLLFHYYDKDFNNEADTPDNFQSRRPNTSFCFLDIRSPGLGDTAMYLCATSRGAATGYNSPLHFGNGTRLTVT.

This clonotype occurred a few times. The chain links TRBV7-6 to TRBJ2-7; D gene ambiguous. The V and J ends lost 1 base and 0 bases respectively, with 7 bases between them. Germline V gives CDR1 SGHVS, CDR2 FNYEAQ. The CDR3 consists of 14 residues. This CDR3 is CASSLGGPSYEQYV. The CDR3 nucleotides read TGTGCCAGCAGCTTAGGCGGACCCTCCTACGAGCAGTACGTC.

There are a few counts of this clonotype. V usage is TRBV13 and J usage is TRBJ2-3; 11 nucleotides line up with TRBD2. This CDR3 spans 17 amino acids. J gave up 1 base and V 4 bases, and 7 bases lay outside the gene matches. Per germline, CDR1 PRHDT and CDR2 FYEKMQ (reference sequence). The CDR3 reads CASSSSTSGTRTDTQYF. Here the CDR3 DNA reads TGTGCCAGCAGCTCGTCGACTAGCGGGACGCGCACAGATACGCAGTATTTT.

The rearrangement uses TRBV5-1 and TRBJ2-1; TRBD2 is a possible D gene (5 bases). The CDR3 covers 16 residues. V dropped 1 base and J dropped 5 bases, with 16 bases sitting between them. Germline V gene lookup returns CDR1 SGHRS and CDR2 YFSETQ. The CDR3 DNA sequence: TGCGCCAGCAGCTTGTCATCCATCCCGGGAAACAATGAGCAGTTCTTC. Translating gives CASSLSSIPGNNEQFF.

Comments on this clonotype: A much larger clone lies one base from this, so it may be a read error. V is TRBV6-1 and J is TRBJ2-3; D may be TRBD2 (6 bases). The CDR3 sequence is 15 residues long. Germline loops: CDR1 MNHNS, CDR2 SASEGT. The V end lost 6 bases, the J end lost 2 bases, and 15 bases lay between the germline ends. CDR3 loop: CASSIPRDNTDTQYF. The CDR3 region has the DNA TGTGCCAGCAGCATCCCGCGGGATAACACAGATACGCAGTATTTT.

V and J are TRBV9 and TRBJ2-6; 10 bases align to TRBD2. CDR3 length: 17 residues. Germline CDR1 is SGDLS and CDR2 is YYNGEE. The J segment lost 1 base and the V segment lost 2 bases, leaving 3 bases of the junction unmatched. The CDR3 coding sequence is TGTGCCAGCAGCGTCGGACTAGCGGCTTCTGGGGCCAACGTCCTGACTTTC. It specifies CASSVGLAASGANVLTF.

This clonotype was seen many times. This chain connects TRBV12-3 or TRBV12-4 to TRBJ2-7; D remains ambiguous. V was shortened by 5 bases and J by 2 bases, with 10 bases between the two germline ends. The length of the CDR3 is 13 residues. This CDR3 reads CASSLGRTYEQYF. For the CDR3, the DNA is TGTGCCAGCAGTCTAGGACGGACCTACGAGCAGTACTTC.

This clonotype was observed a handful of times. V gene TRBV13 combines with J gene TRBJ2-3; D might be TRBD1 (5 bases). This CDR3 comprises 15 residues. The germline CDR1 and CDR2 sequences are PRHDT and FYEKMQ (reference sequence). Between the trimmed V and J ends, which lost 5 bases and 1 base, there was a span of 13 bases. The DNA for the CDR3 is TGTGCCAGCAGCCAGGCCGACAGTCGCACAGATACGCAGTATTTT. Translating it yields CASSQADSRTDTQYF.

The chain is built from TRBV11-1 and TRBJ2-1, with 14 nucleotides matching TRBD2. CDR3 length: 18 residues. V lost 5 bases, J lost 4 bases, and 10 bases stayed unmatched. Germline CDR1 is SGHAT and CDR2 is FQDESV (reference sequence). CDR3 residues: CASSTGTSGRVFYNEQFF. CDR3 sequence (DNA): TGTGCCAGCAGCACCGGGACTAGCGGGAGAGTATTTTACAATGAGCAGTTCTTC.

This clonotype has only a few counts. This chain links TRBV7-7 with TRBJ2-3; the D is unclear. The CDR3 covers 13 residues. Looked up from germline, CDR1 is SSHAT and CDR2 is FNYEAQ (reference sequence). V lost 3 bases and J lost 6, with 10 bases in between. CDR3 bases: TGTGCCAGCAGCTTTGACCCTGACGATACGCAGTATTTT. Translating it yields CASSFDPDDTQYF.